What follows is one TCR beta chain and its context. Study processing details: Using reference gene primer amplification, nucleated cell counts were estimated. Using immunoSEQ multiplex PCR, the repertoire was profiled, and TCRdb retains in-frame clones only, with some absent. V and J calls and clone size are those listed in that table; D and trimming were worked out from the DNA. The sample consists of 250,000 to 350,000 clones, around 87% of them appearing once. This sample was taken from a study of blood T cell repertoires in COVID-19. Across the study: Sites across the United States, Italy and Spain contributed samples from acute and convalescent COVID-19. In each case, the material was cDNA or gDNA derived from T cells, B-cell-depleted T cells, or PBMCs.

This CDR3 spans 15 amino acids. Germline-derived CDR1 and CDR2 are SGHTA and FQGTGA. V lost 1 base, J lost 3 bases, and 11 bases lay in between. The specimen was peripheral blood. This chain connects TRBV7-3 to TRBJ2-3; no clear D gene. The TCR comes from a woman between 25 and 40 years old who had recovered from COVID-19. CDR3 in amino acids: CASSLNSYRTDTQYF. The CDR3 DNA follows: TGTGCCAGCAGCTTAAACTCATACCGGACAGATACGCAGTATTTT.